Below are 7 T cell receptor beta chains sequenced from a single sample in a study of blood T cell repertoires in COVID-19. The assay was immunoSEQ multiplex PCR, and TCRdb's table has in-frame clones only and misses some. The sample contains some 97,000 clones, 80% to 95% of which appear only once. The specimen sequenced was peripheral blood. The receptors shown here come from a man aged 60 to 69 with acute or convalescent COVID-19.

The V and J genes are TRBV4-1 and TRBJ2-2; 8 nucleotides line up with TRBD1. CDR3 size: 14 residues. The germline gives CDR1 MGHRA, CDR2 YSYEKL. J was trimmed by 6 bases and V by 3 bases; bases with no gene match: 3. CDR3 nucleotides: TGCGCCAGCAGCCAGGACAGGGTGTCCGGGGAGCTGTTTTTT. Protein product: CASSQDRVSGELFF.

This clone was counted a few times. The rearrangement joins TRBV7-8 to TRBJ1-1; D may be TRBD1 (6 bases). Germline CDR1 reads SGHVS; CDR2 reads FQNEAQ. This CDR3 is 14 amino acids long. Trimming shortened V by 5 bases and J by 0 bases, and 10 bases separated the two germline ends. The CDR3 DNA reads as TGTGCCAGCAGCCCGGGGACAATGAACACTGAAGCTTTCTTT. Its translation: CASSPGTMNTEAFF.

The chain uses TRBV3-1 (or the pseudogene TRBV3-2) and TRBJ2-1, with D possibly being TRBD2 (6 bases). CDR1 LGHDT and CDR2 YNNKEL come from the germline V gene (reference sequence). The CDR3 loop spans 16 amino acids. V was cut by 1 base and J by 4 bases, with 14 bases left in between. CDR3 DNA: TGTGCCAGCAGCCAAGGAATTGGGGGGTCTTACAATGAGCAGTTCTTC. As protein: CASSQGIGGSYNEQFF.

This chain uses TRBV10-3 with TRBJ2-1; the D gene is possibly TRBD2 (5 bases). Trimming took off 0 bases at V and 4 bases at J, with 10 bases between the two ends. Germline lookup yields CDR1 ENHRY and CDR2 SYGVKD. The CDR3 covers 15 residues. CDR3 in amino acids: CAISESSSRYNEQFF. CDR3 bases: TGTGCCATCAGTGAGTCGTCTAGCCGGTACAATGAGCAGTTCTTC.

The chain couples TRBV7-2 to TRBJ2-7; 9 positions agree with TRBD2. The CDR3 totals 16 residues. Germline lookup yields CDR1 SGHTA and CDR2 FQGNSA. Germline trimming cut 0 bases from V and 3 bases from J; bases unmatched to any gene: 6. The CDR3 is CASSLATSGVHYEQYF. CDR3 sequence (DNA): TGTGCCAGCAGCTTAGCGACTAGCGGAGTACACTACGAGCAGTACTTC.

The genes are TRBV19 and TRBJ1-5; TRBD1 aligns across 7 bases. With V trimmed by 6 bases and J by 0 bases, 5 bases remained unmatched. The length of the CDR3 is 15 residues. CDR1 is LNHDA and CDR2 is SQIVND in the germline V gene (reference sequence). In nucleotides, the CDR3 is TGTGCCAGTAGACAACAGGGGAATAGCAATCAGCCCCAGCATTTT. The encoded protein is CASRQQGNSNQPQHF.

The chain recombines TRBV6-5 with TRBJ1-6; 9 nucleotides line up with TRBD1. This CDR3 has 13 amino acids. Per the germline V gene, CDR1 is MNHEY and CDR2 is SVGAGI. J gave up 11 bases and V 8 bases, and 7 bases lay outside the gene matches. This CDR3 is CASGDRALTPLHF. The CDR3 coding sequence is TGTGCCAGCGGGGACAGGGCTCTGACACCCCTCCACTTT.